One TCR beta chain is described in this entry. Its target is unknown. This CDR3 has 14 residues. V dropped 6 bases and J dropped 4 bases, with 16 bases sitting between them. Germline V gene lookup returns CDR1 SGHDT and CDR2 YYEEEE. To make TCR beta libraries, researchers used iRepertoire HTBI primers and Arm-PCR of CDR3 regions. Original processing methods: Segment identification across samples yielded roughly 62 TRBV and 14 TRBJ segments. TCRdb itself ran the multiplex PCR reads through MiXCR, one entry per CDR3 protein. TCRdb assigned the V and J calls; the authors' analysis was not used. The sample has roughly 500,000 distinct CDR3 sequences, 13% seen once. Sample time point: newly diagnosed GD, antithyroid drugs for less than 3 months. The TCR library used RNA extracted from PBMCs. The sample comes from a study of regulatory T cells in long-lasting Graves disease. Study outcomes and limitations: For persistent Graves' patients, TCR diversity was lower than for newly diagnosed ones. Examination was confined to peripheral blood, excluding thyroid tissue.

These same data were also listed under a study on T cells in Graves' hyperthyroidism and ophthalmopathy. That source reports: First-round RT-PCR targeting the TCR CDR3 was performed with the HTBI primer set.

The sample here was peripheral blood mononuclear cells (PBMCs), taken at new diagnosis, from a patient treated with antithyroid drugs. This clonotype originated in a man aged 30 to 45 with Graves disease. The gene calls are TRBV5-6 and TRBJ1-2, with a weak D call TRBD1 (5 bases). CDR3 sequence reads: CASKGAGFLYGYTF. CDR3 DNA sequence: TGTGCCAGCAAAGGGGCAGGCTTCCTCTATGGCTACACCTTC. Complete variable domain (other parts from reference TRBV5-6 and TRBJ1-2): DAGVTQSPTHLIKTRGQQVTLRCSPKSGHDTVSWYQQALGQGPQFIFQYYEEEERQRGNFPDRFSGHQFPNYSSELNVNALLLGDSALYLCASKGAGFLYGYTFGSGTRLTVV.